The sequence of this TCR beta chain was determined in a study of T cell responses to AZD1222 COVID-19 vaccine. Study-level results: Among vaccine-associated CD4 TCRs, coverage spanned spike, with dominance at 160-218 and 743-854. Repertoire collection took place solely once the T cell response had peaked. Females outnumbered males among donors, who were mostly white British; clonal diversity was possibly underestimated. Targets within unmutated variant regions were reportedly found for nearly half of spike-specific TCRs.

The ends were cut back, 3 bases at V and 10 bases at J, with 13 bases in the middle. This CDR3 has 13 amino acids. Per germline, CDR1 SEHNR and CDR2 FQNEAQ (reference sequence). Worth noting for this clone: What it binds is not known.

TCRdb's copy holds only in-frame clones and misses some; the assay was immunoSEQ multiplex PCR. The table shows about 160,000 clones, with around 94% occurring only once. This receptor was taken from an adult who received the AZD1222 COVID-19 vaccine. This chain uses TRBV7-9 with TRBJ2-1; D unclear. Sequencing was performed on peripheral blood, taken 28 days after the second AZD1222 dose. In DNA, the CDR3 is TGTGCCAGCAGCTTGGGTTTTCTAGACGAGCAGTTCTTC. Translation gives CASSLGFLDEQFF. Using reference TRBV7-9 and TRBJ2-1 for the parts outside the CDR3, the full variable domain is DTGVSQNPRHKITKRGQNVTFRCDPISEHNRLYWYRQTLGQGPEFLTYFQNEAQLEKSRLLSDRFSAERPKGSFSTLEIQRTEQGDSAMYLCASSLGFLDEQFFGPGTRLTVL.